This T cell receptor (beta chain) was captured by sequencing in a study of Ad26.COV2.S vaccination and SARS-CoV-2 variants. Some clones are missing from TCRdb's copy, which holds only in-frame ones; the method was immunoSEQ multiplex PCR. Here the sample spans fewer than 800,000 clones, around 90% being singletons. Treatment indicated: 15 to 20 received Ad26.COV2.S at low or high dose, single or two shots; roughly five received placebo; per-sample allocation not given. Collection of the samples took place on day 63 after the first injection of vaccine or placebo. This clone was recorded a few times. This sequence originates from a person aged 18 to 65 who received the Ad26.COV2.S COVID-19 vaccine or a placebo. This specimen was peripheral blood, taken in a trial of Ad26.COV2.S vaccine versus placebo.

CDR3 nucleotide sequence: TGTGCCAGCACCCAGGGGCGGTTCCAGGCTGAAGCTTTCTTT. Its translation is CASTQGRFQAEAFF. The J gene is TRBJ1-1, the V gene TRBV7-9, with D possibly matching TRBD1 (6 bases). The CDR3 loop spans 14 amino acids. V was clipped by 7 bases and J by 6 bases, with 18 bases between them. Germline V gene lookup returns CDR1 SEHNR and CDR2 FQNEAQ (reference sequence).